A selection of T cell receptor beta chains follows, all from one sample in a study of shared clonotypes between healthy human individuals. Generated by immunoSEQ multiplex PCR, the TCRdb table keeps only in-frame clones and is missing some. The table has some 2 million clones, approximately 95% seen once. Sequencing was performed on naive CD8+ T cells sorted from blood. The receptors originated from a man in his late teens or twenties in good health. Both conserved end residues are part of each CDR3. D genes are given only for firm matches. The size field is filled for only some rows; it gives once, few, many or a size class.

j_call d_call v_call clone_size cdr3_nt cdr3_aa
TRBJ1-2 . TRBV6-5 . TGTGCCAGCAGGCTGAATCCGGGACTGGGGTATGGCTACACCTTC CASRLNPGLGYGYTF
TRBJ2-7 . TRBV7-6 . TGTGCCAGCAGCTTACAACGGGAGTACGAGCAGTACTTC CASSLQREYEQYF
TRBJ1-1 . TRBV9 . TGTGCCAGCAGCGACCCCCTTAACACTGAAGCTTTCTTT CASSDPLNTEAFF
TRBJ2-1 TRBD1 TRBV7-9 . TGTGCCAGCAGGAGCCGCCGGGACAGAGATCGGGATGAGCAGTTCTTC CASRSRRDRDRDEQFF
TRBJ1-1 TRBD1 TRBV10-1 . TGCGCCAGCCGGGGACAGGGTAAAGGCGGGACTGAAGCTTTCTTT CASRGQGKGGTEAFF
TRBJ2-5 . TRBV9 . TGTGCCAGCAGCCCTTGGGACGGCGGGCAGGAGACCCAGTACTTC CASSPWDGGQETQYF
TRBJ1-1 . TRBV4-2 . TGTGCCAGCAGCCAAAGGATCACCTACACTGAAGCTTTCTTT CASSQRITYTEAFF
TRBJ1-2 TRBD1 TRBV6-5 . TGTGCCAGCAGTTACTTTGCAGGGGGCGTTGATGGCTACACCTTC CASSYFAGGVDGYTF
TRBJ1-4 . TRBV6-5 . TGTGCCAGCAGTTACGAATGGGGGTCTAATGAAAAACTGTTTTTT CASSYEWGSNEKLFF
TRBJ1-6 . TRBV11-2 . TGTGCCAGCAGATCCGGGACAAACACGGGCCCCTATAATTCACCCCTCCACTTT CASRSGTNTGPYNSPLHF
TRBJ2-5 . TRBV28 . TGTGCCAGCAGGGTCGGCCGACAGGACGGCGGCCTGTGGATCACGCAAGAGACCCAGTACTTC CASRVGRQDGGLWITQETQYF
TRBJ2-3 . TRBV7-2 . TGTGCCAGCAGCTTAGCCGGGATTAGAAACACAGATACGCAGTATTTT CASSLAGIRNTDTQYF
TRBJ2-1 . TRBV6-1 . TGTGCCAGCAGTGTAGACAGATACAATGAGCAGTTCTTC CASSVDRYNEQFF
TRBJ2-7 . TRBV7-3 . TGTGCCAGCAGCTTAAAAGAGGGGACCTCCTACGAGCAGTACTTC CASSLKEGTSYEQYF
TRBJ1-1 . TRBV29-1 . TGCAGCGTTGAACAGTGGGGAGAAGGAATGAACACTGAAGCTTTCTTT CSVEQWGEGMNTEAFF
TRBJ2-7 . TRBV10-3 . TGTGCCATCAATGACGAACTAGCCGCCTACGAGCAGTACTTC CAINDELAAYEQYF
TRBJ2-7 TRBD2 TRBV19 . TGTGCCACCGGCCCGGGGGGTCCCTACGAGCAGTACTTC CATGPGGPYEQYF
TRBJ2-7 . TRBV28 . TGTGCCAGCAGTTTACACAGGGGAGGCTACGAGCAGTACTTC CASSLHRGGYEQYF
TRBJ2-6 . TRBV9 . TGTGCCAGCAGCGATAGGAAAACTGGGGCCAACGTCCTGACTTTC CASSDRKTGANVLTF
TRBJ1-4 . TRBV5-6 . TGTGCCAGCAGCTTGGCTATTGAGGGACTTGAAAAACTGTTTTTT CASSLAIEGLEKLFF
TRBJ2-3 . TRBV27 . TGTGCCAGCAGTTTATATCCAGGATGGGAGTATTTT CASSLYPGWEYF
TRBJ2-1 . TRBV6-6 once TGTGCCAGCAGTGCCACAGCCTACAATGAGCAGTTCTTC CASSATAYNEQFF
TRBJ2-2 TRBD2 TRBV4-2 . TGTGCCAGCAGCCAAGCGGACCCAGCGGGGTGGACCGGGGAGCTGTTTTTT CASSQADPAGWTGELFF
TRBJ2-3 TRBD1 TRBV7-9 . TGTGCCAGCACGGGACAGACCACAGATACGCAGTATTTT CASTGQTTDTQYF
TRBJ2-1 TRBD2 TRBV13 . TGTGCCAGCATTGAGGGACTAGCGGGAGTTAATGAGCAGTTCTTC CASIEGLAGVNEQFF
TRBJ2-7 . TRBV19 . TGTGCCAGTAGTATTAGTTATGGAGGGTTCTACGAGCAGTACTTC CASSISYGGFYEQYF
TRBJ2-2 . TRBV2 . TGTGCCAGCGGGGCGGACTCCAACACCGGGGAGCTGTTTTTT CASGADSNTGELFF
TRBJ2-6 . TRBV6-1 . TGTGCCAGCAGAGAAAGTGTCAGCCCCAGCTCTGGGGCCAACGTCCTGACTTTC CASRESVSPSSGANVLTF
TRBJ1-5 TRBD1 TRBV11-1 once TGTGCCAGCAGCGAGGGGGACAGCGAAGGCCAGCCCCAGCATTTT CASSEGDSEGQPQHF
TRBJ1-4 . TRBV4-3 once TGCGCCAGCAGCCAAGATCGCACACAGGCCCGAGAAAAACTGTTTTTT CASSQDRTQAREKLFF
TRBJ2-5 TRBD2 TRBV7-2 . TGTGCCAGCAGCGCACGACTAGCTCAAGAGACCCAGTACTTC CASSARLAQETQYF
TRBJ1-2 . TRBV27 . TGTGCCAGCAGTACTCAACAGGGAGGCTATGGCTACACCTTC CASSTQQGGYGYTF
TRBJ2-1 TRBD2 TRBV4-1 . TGCGCCAGCAGCCACCCTAGCGGGGGGGCCAGAGATGAGCAGTTCTTC CASSHPSGGARDEQFF
TRBJ2-7 TRBD2 TRBV7-6 . TGTGCCAGCAGCCTAATAGCGGGAGAGGGAGTGGGTGAGCAGTACTTC CASSLIAGEGVGEQYF
TRBJ2-7 . TRBV6-6 . TGTGCCAGCAGTTACTCTACCAGGGGGGCCGAGCAGTACTTC CASSYSTRGAEQYF
TRBJ2-7 TRBD2 TRBV4-1 . TGCGCCAGCAGCCTTAGACTAGCGGGGTCCTACGAGCAGTACTTC CASSLRLAGSYEQYF
TRBJ2-2 . TRBV6-5 . TGTGCCAGCAGTTACGTGTACACCGGGGAGCTGTTTTTT CASSYVYTGELFF
TRBJ2-7 TRBD1 TRBV2 . TGTGCCAGCACCGTGACAGGGAGCTCCTACGAGCAGTACTTC CASTVTGSSYEQYF
TRBJ2-7 . TRBV4-1 . TGCGCCAGCAGCCAAGTTCAGGGTGACGAGCAGTACTTC CASSQVQGDEQYF
TRBJ1-6 . TRBV7-2 . TGTGCCAGCAGCTTAGAGGAGGGCTATAATTCACCCCTCCACTTT CASSLEEGYNSPLHF
TRBJ2-3 . TRBV7-2 . TGTGCCAGCAGCACGGACGTAACAGATACGCAGTATTTT CASSTDVTDTQYF